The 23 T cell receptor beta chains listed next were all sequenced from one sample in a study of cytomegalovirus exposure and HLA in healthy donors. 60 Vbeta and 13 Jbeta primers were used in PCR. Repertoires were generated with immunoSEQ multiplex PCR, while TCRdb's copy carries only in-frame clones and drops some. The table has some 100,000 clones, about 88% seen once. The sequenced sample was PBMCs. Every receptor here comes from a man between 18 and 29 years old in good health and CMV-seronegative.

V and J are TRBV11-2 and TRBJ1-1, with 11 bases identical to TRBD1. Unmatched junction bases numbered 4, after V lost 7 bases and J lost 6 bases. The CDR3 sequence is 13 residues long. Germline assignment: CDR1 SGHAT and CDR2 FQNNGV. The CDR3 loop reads CASNLDRGPEAFF. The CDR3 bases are TGTGCCAGCAATCTGGACAGGGGGCCTGAAGCTTTCTTT. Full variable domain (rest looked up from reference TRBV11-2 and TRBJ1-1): EAGVAQSPRYKIIEKRQSVAFWCNPISGHATLYWYQQILGQGPKLLIQFQNNGVVDDSQLPKDRFSAERLKGVDSTLKIQPAKLEDSAVYLCASNLDRGPEAFFGQGTRLTVV.

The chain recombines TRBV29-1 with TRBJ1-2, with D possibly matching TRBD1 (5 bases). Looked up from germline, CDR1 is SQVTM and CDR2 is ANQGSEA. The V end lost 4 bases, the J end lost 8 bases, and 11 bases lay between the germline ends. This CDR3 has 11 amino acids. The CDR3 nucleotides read TGCAGCGTTGTATCGGGGGTAGGCTACACCTTC. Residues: CSVVSGVGYTF.

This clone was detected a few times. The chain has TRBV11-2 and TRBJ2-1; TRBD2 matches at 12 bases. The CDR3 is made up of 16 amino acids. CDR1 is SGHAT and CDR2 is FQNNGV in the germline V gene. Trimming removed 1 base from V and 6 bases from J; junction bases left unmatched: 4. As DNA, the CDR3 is TGTGCCAGCAGCTTAGTACTAGCGGGAGGTCTCAATGAGCAGTTCTTC. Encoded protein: CASSLVLAGGLNEQFF.

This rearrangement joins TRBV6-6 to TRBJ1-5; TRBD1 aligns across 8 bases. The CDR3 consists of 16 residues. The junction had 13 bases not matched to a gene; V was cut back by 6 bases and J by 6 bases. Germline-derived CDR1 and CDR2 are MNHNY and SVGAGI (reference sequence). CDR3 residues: CASRKDPGGQGQPQHF. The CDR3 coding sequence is TGTGCCAGCAGGAAGGATCCAGGGGGCCAGGGTCAGCCCCAGCATTTT.

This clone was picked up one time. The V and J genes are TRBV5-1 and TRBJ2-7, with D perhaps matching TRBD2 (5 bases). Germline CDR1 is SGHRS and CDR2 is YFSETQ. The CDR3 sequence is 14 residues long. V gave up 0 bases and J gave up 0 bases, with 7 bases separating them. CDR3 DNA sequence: TGCGCCAGCAGCTTGGAAGGGAGCTCCTACGAGCAGTACTTC. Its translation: CASSLEGSSYEQYF.

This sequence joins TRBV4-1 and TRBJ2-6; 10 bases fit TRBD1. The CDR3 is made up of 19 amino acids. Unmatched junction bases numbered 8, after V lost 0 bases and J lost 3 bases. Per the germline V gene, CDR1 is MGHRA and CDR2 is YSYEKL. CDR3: CASSQDRADRGRGANVLTF. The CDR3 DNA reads TGCGCCAGCAGCCAAGATCGGGCTGACAGGGGGCGTGGGGCCAACGTCCTGACTTTC.

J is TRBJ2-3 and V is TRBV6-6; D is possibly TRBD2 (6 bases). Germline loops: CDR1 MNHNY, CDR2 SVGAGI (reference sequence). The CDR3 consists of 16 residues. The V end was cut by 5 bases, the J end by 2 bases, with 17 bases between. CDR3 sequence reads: CASSTRTTLTTDTQYF. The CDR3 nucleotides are TGTGCCAGCAGTACTCGGACTACCCTAACCACAGATACGCAGTATTTT.

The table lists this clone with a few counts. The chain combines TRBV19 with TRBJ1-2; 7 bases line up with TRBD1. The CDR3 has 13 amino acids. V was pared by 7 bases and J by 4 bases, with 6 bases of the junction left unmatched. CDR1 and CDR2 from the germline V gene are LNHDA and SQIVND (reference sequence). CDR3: CASNTRQGYGYTF. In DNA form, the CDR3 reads TGTGCCAGTAACACCAGACAGGGCTATGGCTACACCTTC.

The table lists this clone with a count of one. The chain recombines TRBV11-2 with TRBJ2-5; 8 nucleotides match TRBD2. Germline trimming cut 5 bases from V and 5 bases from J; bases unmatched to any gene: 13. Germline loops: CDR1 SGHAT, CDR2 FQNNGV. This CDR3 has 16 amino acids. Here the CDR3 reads CASSPGVAGSRETQYF. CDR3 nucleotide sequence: TGTGCCAGCAGCCCCGGGGTAGCGGGATCTCGGGAGACCCAGTACTTC.

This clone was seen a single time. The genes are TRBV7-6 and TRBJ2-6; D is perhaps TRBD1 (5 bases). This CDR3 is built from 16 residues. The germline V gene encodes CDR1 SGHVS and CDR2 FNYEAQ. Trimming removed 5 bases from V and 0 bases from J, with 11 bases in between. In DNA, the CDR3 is TGTGCCAGCAGCCCTGACAGTACCTCTGGGGCCAACGTCCTGACTTTC. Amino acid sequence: CASSPDSTSGANVLTF.

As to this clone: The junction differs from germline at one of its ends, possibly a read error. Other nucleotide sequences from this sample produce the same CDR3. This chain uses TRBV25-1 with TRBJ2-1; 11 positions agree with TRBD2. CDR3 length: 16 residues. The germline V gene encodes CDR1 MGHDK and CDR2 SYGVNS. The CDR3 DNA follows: TGTGCCAGCAGTGAATATATAGCTAGCGGGAGGAATGAACAGTTCTTC. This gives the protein CASSEYIASGRNEQFF. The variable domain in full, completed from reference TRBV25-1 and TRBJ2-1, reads EADIYQTPRYLVIGTGKKITLECSQTMGHDKMYWYQQDPGMELHLIHYSYGVNSTEKGDLSSESTVSRIRTEHFPLTLESARPSHTSQYLCASSEYIASGRNEQFFGPGTRLTVL.

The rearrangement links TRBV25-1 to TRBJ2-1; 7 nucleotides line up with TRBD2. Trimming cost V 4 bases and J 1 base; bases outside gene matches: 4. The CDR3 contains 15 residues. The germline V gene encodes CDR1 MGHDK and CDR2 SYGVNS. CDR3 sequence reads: CASSVGRGSYNEQFF. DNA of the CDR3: TGTGCCAGCAGTGTGGGGCGGGGGTCCTACAATGAGCAGTTCTTC.

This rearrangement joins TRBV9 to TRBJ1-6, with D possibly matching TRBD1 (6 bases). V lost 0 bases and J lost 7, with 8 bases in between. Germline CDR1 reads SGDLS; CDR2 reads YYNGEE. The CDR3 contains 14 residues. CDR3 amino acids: CASSVGQENSPLHF. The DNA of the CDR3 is TGTGCCAGCAGCGTAGGACAGGAAAATTCACCCCTCCACTTT.

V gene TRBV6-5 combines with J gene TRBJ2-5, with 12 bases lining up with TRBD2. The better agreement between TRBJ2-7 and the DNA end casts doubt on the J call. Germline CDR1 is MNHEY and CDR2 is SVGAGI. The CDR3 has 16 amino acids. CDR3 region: CASSSLRTSGKNEQYF. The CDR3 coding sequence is TGTGCCAGCAGTTCCTTGAGGACTAGCGGGAAGAACGAGCAGTACTTC.

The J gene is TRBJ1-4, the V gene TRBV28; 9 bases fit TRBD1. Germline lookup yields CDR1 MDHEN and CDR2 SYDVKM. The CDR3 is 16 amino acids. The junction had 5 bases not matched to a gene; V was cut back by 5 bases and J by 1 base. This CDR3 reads CASSLQGALTNEKLFF. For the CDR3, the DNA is TGTGCCAGCAGTCTACAGGGGGCGCTAACTAATGAAAAACTGTTTTTT. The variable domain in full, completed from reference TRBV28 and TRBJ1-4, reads DVKVTQSSRYLVKRTGEKVFLECVQDMDHENMFWYRQDPGLGLRLIYFSYDVKMKEKGDIPEGYSVSREKKERFSLILESASTNQTSMYLCASSLQGALTNEKLFFGSGTQLSVL.

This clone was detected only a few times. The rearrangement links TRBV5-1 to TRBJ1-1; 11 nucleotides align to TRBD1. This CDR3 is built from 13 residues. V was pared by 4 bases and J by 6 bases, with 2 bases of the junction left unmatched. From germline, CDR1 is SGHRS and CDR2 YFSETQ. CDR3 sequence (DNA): TGCGCCAGCAGCCCGGGACAGGGGGCTGAAGCTTTCTTT. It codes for CASSPGQGAEAFF.

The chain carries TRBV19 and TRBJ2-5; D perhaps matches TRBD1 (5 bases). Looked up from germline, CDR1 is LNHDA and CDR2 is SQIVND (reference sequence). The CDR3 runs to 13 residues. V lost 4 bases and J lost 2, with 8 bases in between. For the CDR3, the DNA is TGTGCCAGTAGTAGACAGACTCAAGAGACCCAGTACTTC. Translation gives CASSRQTQETQYF.

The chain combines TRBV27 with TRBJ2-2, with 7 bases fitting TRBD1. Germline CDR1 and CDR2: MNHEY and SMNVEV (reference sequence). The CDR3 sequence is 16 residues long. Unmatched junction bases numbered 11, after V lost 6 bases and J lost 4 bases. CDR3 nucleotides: TGTGCCAGCAGCTTAGACAGGGTTTCAGGCACCGGGGAGCTGTTTTTT. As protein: CASSLDRVSGTGELFF.

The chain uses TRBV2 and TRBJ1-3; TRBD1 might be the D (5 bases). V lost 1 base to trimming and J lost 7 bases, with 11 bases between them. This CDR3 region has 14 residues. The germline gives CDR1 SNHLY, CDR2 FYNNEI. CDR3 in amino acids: CASSEGRGGNTIYF. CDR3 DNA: TGTGCCAGCAGTGAAGGGAGGGGAGGGAACACCATATATTTT.

The CDR3 DNA is TGTGCCAGCAGTTTCGGGACAGGCACAGATACGCAGTATTTT. It specifies CASSFGTGTDTQYF. The rearrangement joins TRBV6-6 to TRBJ2-3; the match to TRBD1 covers 7 bases. Germline CDR1 is MNHNY and CDR2 is SVGAGI (reference sequence). The CDR3 consists of 14 residues. The V segment lost 4 bases and the J segment 1 base; nucleotides outside the gene matches: 2.

CDR3 amino acids: CSVEGPSGYEQYF. Here the CDR3 DNA reads TGCAGCGTTGAAGGGCCTAGCGGGTACGAGCAGTACTTC. The rearrangement joins TRBV29-1 to TRBJ2-7; 8 positions agree with TRBD2. The germline V gene has CDR1 SQVTM and CDR2 ANQGSEA. This CDR3 has 13 amino acids. Trimming cost V 1 base and J 4 bases; bases outside gene matches: 3.

As DNA, the CDR3 is TGTGCCAGCAGTGAACTAGCGGGAACGGACACCGGGGAGCTGTTTTTT. Translated, it gives CASSELAGTDTGELFF. The chain is built from TRBV6-4 and TRBJ2-2, with 10 bases fitting TRBD2. The J segment lost 3 bases and the V segment lost 3 bases, leaving 4 bases of the junction unmatched. CDR3 length: 16 amino acids. CDR1 MRHNA and CDR2 SNTAGT come from the germline V gene.

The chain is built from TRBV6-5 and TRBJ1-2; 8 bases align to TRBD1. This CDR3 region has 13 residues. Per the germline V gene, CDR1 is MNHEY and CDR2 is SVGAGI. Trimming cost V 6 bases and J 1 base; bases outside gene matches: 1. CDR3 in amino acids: CASRQGVNYGYTF. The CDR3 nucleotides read TGTGCCAGCAGACAGGGGGTTAACTATGGCTACACCTTC.